The T cell receptor (beta chain) described here comes from a study of cytomegalovirus exposure and HLA in healthy donors. Study conclusions and caveats: The classifier, whose performance was assessed in both the original and validation cohorts, reportedly diagnosed cytomegalovirus status with high specificity and sensitivity. Clusters of TCRs from the first cohort tended to co-occur in the 120 validation repertoires (as a later analysis found).

A roughly 120-subject validation cohort, separate from the 666-subject first cohort, supplied the donors. This CDR3 has 13 amino acids. The germline V and J ends were trimmed by 4 bases and 5 bases, with 12 bases remaining between them. Germline V gene data show CDR1 as LNHDA and CDR2 as SQIVND (reference sequence). A note on this clone: Its antigen is as yet unknown.

Sequencing used immunoSEQ multiplex PCR; TCRdb keeps in-frame clones, though not all of them. The sample gives approximately 20,000 clones, approximately 96% of which show up once; 8% to 10% is in the top ten. Sample: PBMCs. This chain uses TRBV19 with TRBJ2-7; perhaps TRBD1 as D (5 bases). The source is a man aged 25 to 45 in good health and CMV-seropositive. CDR3 nucleotides: TGTGCCAGTAGTACGTCAGGGATCCACGAGCAGTACTTC. Residues: CASSTSGIHEQYF.